This T cell receptor (beta chain) is from a study of T cell responses to AZD1222 COVID-19 vaccine. Whole-study context: Samples with a second dose at about 4 or about 12 weeks were pooled together.

Germline V gene data show CDR1 as MGHRA and CDR2 as YSYEKL. Trimming removed 1 base from V and 4 bases from J, with 16 bases in between. The CDR3 extends over 16 amino acids. The study, taken as a whole, reports: The donor cohort was predominantly white British with a female majority, and clonal diversity may have been underestimated. Researchers took repertoire samples only after the peak T cell response had come. Unmutated variant regions are reportedly the target of nearly half of TCRs that are spike-specific.

Concerning this clone: As yet, its antigen is unknown.

Only in-frame clones appear in the TCRdb table, and some are missing; sequencing was by immunoSEQ multiplex PCR. This sample has roughly 70,000 clones; roughly 85% occur once, and the top ten carry less than 3%. This specimen consisted of peripheral blood, obtained on day 0 of AZD1222 vaccination. The TCR comes from an adult in good health. V usage is TRBV4-1 and J usage is TRBJ1-2; D possibly corresponds to TRBD1 (5 bases). CDR3 nucleotide sequence: TGCGCCAGCAGCCAAGCGGCCAGGGTCGGGATCTATGGCTACACCTTC. Its protein is CASSQAARVGIYGYTF.